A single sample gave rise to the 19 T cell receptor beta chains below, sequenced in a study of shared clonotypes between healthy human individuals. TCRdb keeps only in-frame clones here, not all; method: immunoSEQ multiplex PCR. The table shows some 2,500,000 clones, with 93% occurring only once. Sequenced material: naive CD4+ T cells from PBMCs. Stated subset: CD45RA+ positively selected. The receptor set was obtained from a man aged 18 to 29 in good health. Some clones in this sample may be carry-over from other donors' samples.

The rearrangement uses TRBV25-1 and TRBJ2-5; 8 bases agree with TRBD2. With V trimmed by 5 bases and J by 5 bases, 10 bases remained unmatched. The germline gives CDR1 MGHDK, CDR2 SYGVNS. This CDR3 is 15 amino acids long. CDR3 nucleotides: TGTGCCAGCAGTCCCCCGGGGGGGAAGGGTGAGACCCAGTACTTC. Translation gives CASSPPGGKGETQYF. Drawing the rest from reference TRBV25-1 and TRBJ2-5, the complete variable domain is EADIYQTPRYLVIGTGKKITLECSQTMGHDKMYWYQQDPGMELHLIHYSYGVNSTEKGDLSSESTVSRIRTEHFPLTLESARPSHTSQYLCASSPPGGKGETQYFGPGTRLLVL.

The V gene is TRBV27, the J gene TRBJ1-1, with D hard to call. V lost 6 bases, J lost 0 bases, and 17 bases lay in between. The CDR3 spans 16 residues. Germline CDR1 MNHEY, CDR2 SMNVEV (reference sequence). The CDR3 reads CASSPANVNMNTEAFF. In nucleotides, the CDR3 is TGTGCCAGCAGCCCTGCTAACGTTAACATGAACACTGAAGCTTTCTTT.

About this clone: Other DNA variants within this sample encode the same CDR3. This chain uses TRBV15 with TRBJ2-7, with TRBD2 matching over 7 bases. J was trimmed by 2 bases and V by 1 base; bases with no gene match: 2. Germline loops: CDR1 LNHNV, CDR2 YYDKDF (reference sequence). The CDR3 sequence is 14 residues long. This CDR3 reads CATSRVAGAYEQYF. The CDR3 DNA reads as TGTGCCACCAGCAGAGTTGCGGGAGCCTACGAGCAGTACTTC.

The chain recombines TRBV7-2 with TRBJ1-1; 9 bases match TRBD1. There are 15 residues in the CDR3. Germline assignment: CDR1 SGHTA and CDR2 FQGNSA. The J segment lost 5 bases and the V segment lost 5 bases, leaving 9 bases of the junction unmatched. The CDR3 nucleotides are TGTGCCAGCAGCCGGCGAGGAGACAGGGGGACTGAAGCTTTCTTT. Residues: CASSRRGDRGTEAFF.

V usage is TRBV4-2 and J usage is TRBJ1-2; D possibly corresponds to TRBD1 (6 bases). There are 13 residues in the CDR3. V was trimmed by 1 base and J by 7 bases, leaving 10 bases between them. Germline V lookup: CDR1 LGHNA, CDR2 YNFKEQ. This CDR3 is CASSQATGSGYTF. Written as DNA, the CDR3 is TGTGCCAGCAGCCAAGCCACAGGGAGTGGCTACACCTTC.

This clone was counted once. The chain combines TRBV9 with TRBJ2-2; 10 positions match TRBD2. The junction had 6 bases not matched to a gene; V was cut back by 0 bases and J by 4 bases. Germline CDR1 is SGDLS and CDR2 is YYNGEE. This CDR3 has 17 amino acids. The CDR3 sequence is CASSVAASGSATGELFF. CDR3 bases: TGTGCCAGCAGCGTAGCGGCTAGCGGGAGTGCCACCGGGGAGCTGTTTTTT.

The CDR3, as DNA: TGTGCCAGCTCACCACCCTACGGGGGCTACGAGCAGTACTTC. Its protein is CASSPPYGGYEQYF. This chain connects TRBV18 to TRBJ2-7; D may be TRBD2 (6 bases). V dropped 0 bases and J dropped 3 bases, with 9 bases sitting between them. The CDR3 length is 14 residues. CDR1 and CDR2 (germline): KGHSH, LQKENI.

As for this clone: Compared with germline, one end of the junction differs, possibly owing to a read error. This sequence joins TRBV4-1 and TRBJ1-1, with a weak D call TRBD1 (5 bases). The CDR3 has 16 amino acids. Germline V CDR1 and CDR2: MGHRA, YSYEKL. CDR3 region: CASSQGFGDLNPEAFF. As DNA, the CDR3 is TGCGCCAGCAGCCAAGGGTTCGGGGACCTGAACCCTGAAGCTTTCTTT.

This chain's CDR3 is CASSFLNGASYEQYF. In nucleotides, the CDR3 is TGTGCCAGCAGCTTCTTGAACGGGGCTTCCTACGAGCAGTACTTC. The J gene is TRBJ2-7, the V gene TRBV11-1; D may correspond to TRBD1 or TRBD2 (5 bases each). Germline V gene data show CDR1 as SGHAT and CDR2 as FQDESV (reference sequence). Trimming stripped 3 bases from V and 1 base from J, with 13 bases between. This CDR3 spans 15 amino acids.

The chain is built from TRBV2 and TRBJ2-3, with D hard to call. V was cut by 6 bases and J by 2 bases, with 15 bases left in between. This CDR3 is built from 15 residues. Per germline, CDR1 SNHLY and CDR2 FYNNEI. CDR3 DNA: TGTGCCAGCAGCTTCGCCGTTCCCTTCACAGATACGCAGTATTTT. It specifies CASSFAVPFTDTQYF.

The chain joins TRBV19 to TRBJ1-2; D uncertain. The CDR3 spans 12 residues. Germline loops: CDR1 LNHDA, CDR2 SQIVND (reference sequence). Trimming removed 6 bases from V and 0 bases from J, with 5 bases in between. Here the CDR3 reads CASRSPNYGYTF. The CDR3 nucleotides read TGTGCCAGTAGGAGCCCTAACTATGGCTACACCTTC. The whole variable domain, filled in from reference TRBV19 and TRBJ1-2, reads DGGITQSPKYLFRKEGQNVTLSCEQNLNHDAMYWYRQDPGQGLRLIYYSQIVNDFQKGDIAEGYSVSREKKESFPLTVTSAQKNPTAFYLCASRSPNYGYTFGSGTRLTVV.

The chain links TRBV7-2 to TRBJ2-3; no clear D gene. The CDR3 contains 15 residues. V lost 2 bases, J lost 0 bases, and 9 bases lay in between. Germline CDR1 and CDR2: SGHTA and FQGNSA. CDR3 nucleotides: TGTGCCAGCAGCTTACGCGGATCTAGCACAGATACGCAGTATTTT. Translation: CASSLRGSSTDTQYF.

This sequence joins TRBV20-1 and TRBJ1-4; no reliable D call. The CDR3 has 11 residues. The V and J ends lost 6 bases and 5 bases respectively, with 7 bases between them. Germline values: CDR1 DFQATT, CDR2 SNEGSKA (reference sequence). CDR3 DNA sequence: TGCAGTGCCTGGGCCAATGAAAAACTGTTTTTT. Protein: CSAWANEKLFF.

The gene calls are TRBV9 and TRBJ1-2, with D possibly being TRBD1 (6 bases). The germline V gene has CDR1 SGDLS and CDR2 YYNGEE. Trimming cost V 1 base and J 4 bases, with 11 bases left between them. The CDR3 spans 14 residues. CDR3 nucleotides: TGTGCCAGCAGCGTAACAGGGTCGACCTATGGCTACACCTTC. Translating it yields CASSVTGSTYGYTF.

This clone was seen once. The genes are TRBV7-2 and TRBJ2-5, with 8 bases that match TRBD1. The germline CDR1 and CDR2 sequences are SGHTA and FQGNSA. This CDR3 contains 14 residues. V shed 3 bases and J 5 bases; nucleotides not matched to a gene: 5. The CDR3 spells CASSFNRGLETQYF. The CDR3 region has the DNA TGTGCCAGCAGCTTTAACAGGGGGTTGGAGACCCAGTACTTC. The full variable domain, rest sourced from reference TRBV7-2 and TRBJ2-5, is GAGVSQSPSNKVTEKGKDVELRCDPISGHTALYWYRQSLGQGLEFLIYFQGNSAPDKSGLPSDRFSAERTGGSVSTLTIQRTQQEDSAVYLCASSFNRGLETQYFGPGTRLLVL.

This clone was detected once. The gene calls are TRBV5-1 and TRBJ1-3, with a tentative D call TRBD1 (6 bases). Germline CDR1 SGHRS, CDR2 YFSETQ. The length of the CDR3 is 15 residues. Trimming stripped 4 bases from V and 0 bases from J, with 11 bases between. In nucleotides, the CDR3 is TGCGCCAGCAGCCGCGGGACAAACTCTGGAAACACCATATATTTT. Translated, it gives CASSRGTNSGNTIYF. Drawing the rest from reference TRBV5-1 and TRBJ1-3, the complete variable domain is KAGVTQTPRYLIKTRGQQVTLSCSPISGHRSVSWYQQTPGQGLQFLFEYFSETQRNKGNFPGRFSGRQFSNSRSEMNVSTLELGDSALYLCASSRGTNSGNTIYFGEGSWLTVV.

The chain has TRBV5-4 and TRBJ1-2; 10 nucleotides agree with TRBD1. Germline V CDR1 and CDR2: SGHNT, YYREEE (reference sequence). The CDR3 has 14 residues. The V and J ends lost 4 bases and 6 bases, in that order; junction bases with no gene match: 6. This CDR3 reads CASSPRQGADGYTF. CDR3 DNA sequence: TGTGCCAGCAGCCCAAGACAGGGGGCGGATGGCTACACCTTC. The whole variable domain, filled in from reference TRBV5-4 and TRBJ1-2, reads ETGVTQSPTHLIKTRGQQVTLRCSSQSGHNTVSWYQQALGQGPQFIFQYYREEENGRGNFPPRFSGLQFPNYSSELNVNALELDDSALYLCASSPRQGADGYTFGSGTRLTVV.

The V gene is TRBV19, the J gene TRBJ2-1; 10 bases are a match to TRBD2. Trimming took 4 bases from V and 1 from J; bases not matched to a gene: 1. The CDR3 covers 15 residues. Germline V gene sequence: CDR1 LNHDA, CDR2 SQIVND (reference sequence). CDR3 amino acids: CASSRGLASYNEQFF. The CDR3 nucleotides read TGTGCCAGTAGTAGGGGACTAGCGTCCTACAATGAGCAGTTCTTC.

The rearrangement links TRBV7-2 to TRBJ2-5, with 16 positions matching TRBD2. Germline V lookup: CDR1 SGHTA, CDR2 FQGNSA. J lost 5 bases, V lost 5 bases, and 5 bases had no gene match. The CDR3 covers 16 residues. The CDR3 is CASSRMGLAGGETQYF. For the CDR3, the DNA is TGTGCCAGCAGCCGGATGGGACTAGCGGGAGGGGAGACCCAGTACTTC. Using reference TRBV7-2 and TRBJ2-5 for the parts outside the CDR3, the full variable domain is GAGVSQSPSNKVTEKGKDVELRCDPISGHTALYWYRQSLGQGLEFLIYFQGNSAPDKSGLPSDRFSAERTGGSVSTLTIQRTQQEDSAVYLCASSRMGLAGGETQYFGPGTRLLVL.